The sequence of this TCR beta chain was determined in a study of OX40 agonist ivuxolimab in advanced cancers. Study-level information: Patients with prior anti-PD-1, anti-PD-L1 or anti-CTLA-4 therapy were eligible; 40% had some.

Assay: immunoSEQ multiplex PCR; the TCRdb copy retains only in-frame clones and omits some. This sample has 60,000 or so clones; over 80% occur once, and the top ten carry around 25%. Trimming left V 0 bases short and J 4 bases short, with 13 bases between. CDR3 length: 15 residues. Looked up from germline, CDR1 is MNHEY and CDR2 is SMNVEV (reference sequence). Sequencing was performed on CD4+ or CD8+ T cells sorted from blood, taken in a trial of the OX40 agonist ivuxolimab. The chain combines TRBV27 with TRBJ2-7; tentative D call: TRBD1 (6 bases). The sequence came from an adult with an advanced solid tumor such as melanoma, head and neck, liver or kidney cancer. The CDR3, as DNA: TGTGCCAGCAGTTTATCAACAGGGAGTGTGTACGAGCAGTACTTC. Protein: CASSLSTGSVYEQYF.